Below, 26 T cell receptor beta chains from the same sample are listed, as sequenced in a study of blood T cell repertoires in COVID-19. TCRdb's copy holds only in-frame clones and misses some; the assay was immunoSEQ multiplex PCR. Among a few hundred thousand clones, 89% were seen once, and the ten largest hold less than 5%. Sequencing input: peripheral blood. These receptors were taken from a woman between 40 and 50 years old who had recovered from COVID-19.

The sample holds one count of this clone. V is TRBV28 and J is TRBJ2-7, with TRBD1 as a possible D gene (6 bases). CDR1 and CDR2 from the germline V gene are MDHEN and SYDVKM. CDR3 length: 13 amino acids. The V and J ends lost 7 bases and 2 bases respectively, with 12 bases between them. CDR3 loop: CASTGTSPYEQYF. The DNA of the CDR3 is TGTGCCAGCACCGGGACATCCCCCTACGAGCAGTACTTC.

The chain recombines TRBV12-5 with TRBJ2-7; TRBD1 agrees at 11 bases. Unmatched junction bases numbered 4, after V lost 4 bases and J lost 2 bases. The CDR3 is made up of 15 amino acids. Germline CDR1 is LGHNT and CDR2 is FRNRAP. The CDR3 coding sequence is TGTGCTAGTGGTTGGGGACAGGGGGGAGCCTACGAGCAGTACTTC. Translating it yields CASGWGQGGAYEQYF. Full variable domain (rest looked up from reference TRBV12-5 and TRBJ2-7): DARVTQTPRHKVTEMGQEVTMRCQPILGHNTVFWYRQTMMQGLELLAYFRNRAPLDDSGMPKDRFSAEMPDATLATLKIQPSEPRDSAVYFCASGWGQGGAYEQYFGPGTRLTVT.

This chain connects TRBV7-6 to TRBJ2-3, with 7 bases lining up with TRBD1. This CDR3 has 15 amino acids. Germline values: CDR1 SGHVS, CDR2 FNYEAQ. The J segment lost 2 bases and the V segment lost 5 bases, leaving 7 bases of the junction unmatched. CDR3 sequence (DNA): TGTGCCAGCAGCCTCCGGACAGGACACACAGATACGCAGTATTTT. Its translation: CASSLRTGHTDTQYF.

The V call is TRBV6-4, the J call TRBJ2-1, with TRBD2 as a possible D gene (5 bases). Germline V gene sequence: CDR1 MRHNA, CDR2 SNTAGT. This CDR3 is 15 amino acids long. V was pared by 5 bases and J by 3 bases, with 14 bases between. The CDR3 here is CASSSGLALYNEQFF. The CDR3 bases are TGTGCCAGCAGTTCCGGGCTAGCCCTCTACAATGAGCAGTTCTTC.

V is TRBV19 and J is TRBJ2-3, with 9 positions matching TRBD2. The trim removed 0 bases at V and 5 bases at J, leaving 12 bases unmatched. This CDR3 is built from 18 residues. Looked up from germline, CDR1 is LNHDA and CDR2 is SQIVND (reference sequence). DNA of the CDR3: TGTGCCAGTAGTATAGAATCGGGCCGTAGCGGGAGTAGAGATACGCAGTATTTT. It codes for CASSIESGRSGSRDTQYF.

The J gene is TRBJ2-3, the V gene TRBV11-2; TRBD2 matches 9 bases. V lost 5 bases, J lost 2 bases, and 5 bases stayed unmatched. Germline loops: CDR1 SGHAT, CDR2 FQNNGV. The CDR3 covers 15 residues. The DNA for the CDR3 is TGTGCCAGCAGCCGGGGACTAGCAAACACAGATACGCAGTATTTT. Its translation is CASSRGLANTDTQYF. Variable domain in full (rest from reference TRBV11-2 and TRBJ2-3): EAGVAQSPRYKIIEKRQSVAFWCNPISGHATLYWYQQILGQGPKLLIQFQNNGVVDDSQLPKDRFSAERLKGVDSTLKIQPAKLEDSAVYLCASSRGLANTDTQYFGPGTRLTVL.

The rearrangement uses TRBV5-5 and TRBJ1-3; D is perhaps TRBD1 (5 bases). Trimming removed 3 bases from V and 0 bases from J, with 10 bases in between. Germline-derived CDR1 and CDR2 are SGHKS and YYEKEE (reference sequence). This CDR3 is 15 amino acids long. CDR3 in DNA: TGTGCCAGCAGCTCGGGACTCCACTCTGGAAACACCATATATTTT. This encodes CASSSGLHSGNTIYF.

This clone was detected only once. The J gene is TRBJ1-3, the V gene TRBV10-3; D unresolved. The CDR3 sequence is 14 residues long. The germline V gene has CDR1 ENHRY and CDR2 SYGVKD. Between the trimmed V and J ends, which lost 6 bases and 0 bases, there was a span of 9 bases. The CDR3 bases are TGTGCCATCAGGCTCACTGGCTCTGGAAACACCATATATTTT. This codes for CAIRLTGSGNTIYF.

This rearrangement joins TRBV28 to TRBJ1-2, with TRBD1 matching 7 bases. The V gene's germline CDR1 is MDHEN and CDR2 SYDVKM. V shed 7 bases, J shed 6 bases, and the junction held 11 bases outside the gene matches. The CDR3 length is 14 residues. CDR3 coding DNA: TGTGCCAGCATGGAGGCGACAGGGCTAGATGGCTACACCTTC. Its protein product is CASMEATGLDGYTF.

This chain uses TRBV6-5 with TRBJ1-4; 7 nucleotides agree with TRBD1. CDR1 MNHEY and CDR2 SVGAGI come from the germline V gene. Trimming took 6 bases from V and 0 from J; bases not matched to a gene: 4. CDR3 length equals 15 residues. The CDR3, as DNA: TGTGCCAGCAGGGCCAGGGGGGCAACTAATGAAAAACTGTTTTTT. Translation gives CASRARGATNEKLFF.

CDR3 in DNA: TGCAGCGTTGGGCCAGGGCAGTCCACTGAAGCTTTCTTT. This translates into CSVGPGQSTEAFF. The chain is built from TRBV29-1 and TRBJ1-1, with a weak D call TRBD1 (5 bases). Trimming removed 4 bases at V and 4 bases at J, with 13 bases between. The CDR3 is 13 residues long. Per the germline V gene, CDR1 is SQVTM and CDR2 is ANQGSEA.

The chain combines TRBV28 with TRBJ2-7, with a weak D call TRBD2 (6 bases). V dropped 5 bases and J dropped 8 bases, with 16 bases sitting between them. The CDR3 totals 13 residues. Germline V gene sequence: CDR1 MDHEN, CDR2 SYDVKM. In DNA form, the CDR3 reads TGTGCCAGCAGTCATCCGGTGGGGGGACAGCAGTACTTC. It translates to CASSHPVGGQQYF.

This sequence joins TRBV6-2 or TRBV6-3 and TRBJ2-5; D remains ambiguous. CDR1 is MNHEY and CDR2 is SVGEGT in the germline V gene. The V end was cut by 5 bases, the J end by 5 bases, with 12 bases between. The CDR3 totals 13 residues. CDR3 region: CASSTPLRETQYF. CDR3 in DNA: TGTGCCAGCAGTACCCCACTGCGGGAGACCCAGTACTTC.

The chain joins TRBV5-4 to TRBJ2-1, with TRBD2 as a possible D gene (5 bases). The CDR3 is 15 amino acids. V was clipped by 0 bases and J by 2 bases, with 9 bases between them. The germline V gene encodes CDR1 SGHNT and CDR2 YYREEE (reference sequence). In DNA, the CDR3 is TGTGCCAGCAGCTTGGGACTACAGCCCTACAATGAGCAGTTCTTC. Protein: CASSLGLQPYNEQFF.

This chain's CDR3 is CASSQTGERSLTF. As DNA, the CDR3 is TGTGCCAGCAGCCAAACAGGCGAGAGATCCCTGACTTTC. The chain has TRBV14 and TRBJ2-6, with a weak D call TRBD1 (5 bases). The CDR3 spans 13 residues. Germline V gene sequence: CDR1 SGHDN, CDR2 FVKESK. Trimming pared 2 bases from V and 15 bases from J, leaving 14 bases between. Drawing the rest from reference TRBV14 and TRBJ2-6, the complete variable domain is EAGVTQFPSHSVIEKGQTVTLRCDPISGHDNLYWYRRVMGKEIKFLLHFVKESKQDESGMPNNRFLAERTGGTYSTLKVQPAELEDSGVYFCASSQTGERSLTFGAGSRLTVL.

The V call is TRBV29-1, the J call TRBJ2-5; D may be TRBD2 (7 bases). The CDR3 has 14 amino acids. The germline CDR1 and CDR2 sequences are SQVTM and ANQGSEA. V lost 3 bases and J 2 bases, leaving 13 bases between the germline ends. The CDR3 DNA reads TGCAGCGTTGAGGAGGGGGGGCTGCAAGAGACCCAGTACTTC. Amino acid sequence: CSVEEGGLQETQYF.

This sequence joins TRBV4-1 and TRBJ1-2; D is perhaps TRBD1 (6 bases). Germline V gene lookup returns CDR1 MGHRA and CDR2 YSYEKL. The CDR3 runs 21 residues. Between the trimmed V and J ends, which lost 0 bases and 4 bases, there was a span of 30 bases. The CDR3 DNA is TGCGCCAGCAGCCAAGATTCCGACTTTGGAATTGGGACACCCGAGCGCTATGGCTACACCTTC. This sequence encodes CASSQDSDFGIGTPERYGYTF.

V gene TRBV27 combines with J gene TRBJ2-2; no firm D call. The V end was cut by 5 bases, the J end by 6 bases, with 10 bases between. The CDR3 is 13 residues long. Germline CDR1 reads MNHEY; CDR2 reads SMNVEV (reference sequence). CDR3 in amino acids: CASSPPNPGELFF. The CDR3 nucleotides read TGTGCCAGCAGTCCCCCTAACCCCGGGGAGCTGTTTTTT.

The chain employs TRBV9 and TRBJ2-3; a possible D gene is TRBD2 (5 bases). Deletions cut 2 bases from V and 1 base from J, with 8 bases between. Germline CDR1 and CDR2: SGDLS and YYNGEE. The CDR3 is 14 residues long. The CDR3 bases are TGTGCCAGCAGCGTTAGCGACGGCACAGATACGCAGTATTTT. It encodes CASSVSDGTDTQYF.

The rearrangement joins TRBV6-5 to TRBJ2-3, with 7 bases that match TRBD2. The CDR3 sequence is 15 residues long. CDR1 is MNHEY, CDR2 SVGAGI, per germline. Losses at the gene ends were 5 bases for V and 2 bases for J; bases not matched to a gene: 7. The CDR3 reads CASSPSGIYTDTQYF. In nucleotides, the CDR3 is TGTGCCAGCAGTCCTAGCGGTATATACACAGATACGCAGTATTTT.

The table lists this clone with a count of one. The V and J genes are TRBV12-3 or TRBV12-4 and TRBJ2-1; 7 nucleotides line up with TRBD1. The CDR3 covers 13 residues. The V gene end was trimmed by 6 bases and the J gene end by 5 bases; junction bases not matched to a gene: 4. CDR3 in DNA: TGTGCCAGCAGCGGACAGGTTAACAATGAGCAGTTCTTC. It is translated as CASSGQVNNEQFF.

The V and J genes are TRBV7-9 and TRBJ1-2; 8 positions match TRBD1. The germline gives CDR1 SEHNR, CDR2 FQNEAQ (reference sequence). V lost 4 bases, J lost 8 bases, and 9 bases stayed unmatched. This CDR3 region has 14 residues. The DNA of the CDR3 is TGTGCCAGCAGCTCGAGCATTTCAGGGGGCGGCTACACCTTC. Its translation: CASSSSISGGGYTF.

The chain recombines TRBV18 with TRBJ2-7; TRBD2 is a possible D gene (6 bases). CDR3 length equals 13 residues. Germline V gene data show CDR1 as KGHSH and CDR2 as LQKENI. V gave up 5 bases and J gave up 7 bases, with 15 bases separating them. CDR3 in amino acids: CASSAGSEGEQYF. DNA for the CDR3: TGTGCCAGCTCAGCGGGGTCCGAGGGGGAGCAGTACTTC.

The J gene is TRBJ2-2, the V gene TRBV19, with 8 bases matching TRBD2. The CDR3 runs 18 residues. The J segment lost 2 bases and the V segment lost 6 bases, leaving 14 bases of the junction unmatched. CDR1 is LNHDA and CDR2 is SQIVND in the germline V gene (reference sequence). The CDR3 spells CASSYDPQAGANTGELFF. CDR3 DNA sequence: TGTGCCAGTAGCTATGATCCTCAAGCGGGGGCTAACACCGGGGAGCTGTTTTTT.

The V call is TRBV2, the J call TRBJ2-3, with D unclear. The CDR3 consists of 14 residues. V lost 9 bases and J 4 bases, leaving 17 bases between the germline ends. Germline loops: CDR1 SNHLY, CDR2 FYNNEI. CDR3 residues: CASSRSPGSDTQYF. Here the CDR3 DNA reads TGTGCCAGTAGTCGCTCCCCAGGATCAGATACGCAGTATTTT.

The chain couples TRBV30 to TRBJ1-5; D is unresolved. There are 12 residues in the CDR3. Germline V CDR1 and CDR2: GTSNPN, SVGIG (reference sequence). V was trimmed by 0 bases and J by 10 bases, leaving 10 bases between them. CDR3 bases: TGTGCCTGGAGTGTACCCGGGAGACCCCAGCATTTT. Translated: CAWSVPGRPQHF.